This passage covers 7 T cell receptor beta chains from one sample sequenced in a study of CD8+CD57+ T cells in acquired aplastic anemia. The TCR beta profiling, which covered VDJ combination and CDR3 sequence, was carried out using genomic DNA as the template. TCRdb reprocessed the reads via MiXCR and lists one record per CDR3 protein. This table has about 210,000 distinct CDR3 sequences, 30% to 40% appearing once. Sequencing was performed on sorted CD4+, CD8+, or CD8+CD57+ T cells (not recorded which) from PBMCs. The source of these receptors is a human donor in good health, serving as a control.

V is TRBV10-3 and J is TRBJ1-1; no definite D call. Germline V gives CDR1 ENHRY, CDR2 SYGVKD. The CDR3 spans 14 residues. V lost 2 bases and J lost 4, with 11 bases in between. CDR3 in amino acids: CAISEPETVTEAFF. The CDR3 nucleotides read TGTGCCATCAGTGAGCCTGAGACGGTCACTGAAGCTTTCTTT.

As for this clonotype: A much more abundant neighbour one base away suggests this may be a read error. The chain employs TRBV12-3 or TRBV12-4 and TRBJ1-2; 10 bases fit TRBD1. This CDR3 has 16 amino acids. Trimming took 6 bases from V and 0 from J; bases not matched to a gene: 7. The CDR3 reads CASSDRGLGANYGYTF. The CDR3 DNA sequence: TGTGCCAGCAGCGACAGGGGGCTGGGTGCTAACTATGGCTACACCTTC.

The chain carries TRBV7-9 and TRBJ2-7; D might be TRBD2 (5 bases). The germline V gene encodes CDR1 SEHNR and CDR2 FQNEAQ (reference sequence). This CDR3 contains 12 residues. Trimming stripped 6 bases from V and 6 bases from J, with 12 bases between. The CDR3 DNA reads TGTGCCAGCAGTCATAGCAGCGGCGAGCAGTACTTC. Residues: CASSHSSGEQYF.

This clonotype was recorded many times. CDR3 region: CASSLVAGGEQFF. The CDR3 DNA reads as TGTGCCAGCAGCTTAGTGGCCGGGGGGGAGCAGTTCTTC. The chain combines TRBV7-6 with TRBJ2-1; 7 bases are shared with TRBD2. The CDR3 is 13 residues long. Germline CDR1 is SGHVS and CDR2 is FNYEAQ. J lost 10 bases, V lost 1 base, and 4 bases had no gene match.

The V call is TRBV11-2, the J call TRBJ2-3; tentatively, D is TRBD1 or TRBD2 (5 bases each). The CDR3 spans 14 residues. Trimming shortened V by 2 bases and J by 8 bases, and 14 bases separated the two germline ends. The V gene's germline CDR1 is SGHAT and CDR2 FQNNGV. This CDR3 is CASSLRPMRGTQYF. The CDR3 nucleotides read TGTGCCAGCAGCTTAAGACCGATGAGGGGTACGCAGTATTTT.

At least ten counts were recorded for this clonotype. The chain links TRBV6-2 or TRBV6-3 to TRBJ1-2, with 7 positions matching TRBD1. V was pared by 6 bases and J by 4 bases, with 11 bases of the junction left unmatched. Germline CDR1 is MNHEY and CDR2 is SVGEGT. There are 15 residues in the CDR3. CDR3 nucleotides: TGTGCCAGCAGCGTCATGGGACAGAACTTCTATGGCTACACCTTC. Translation gives CASSVMGQNFYGYTF.

This clonotype was found many times. The chain recombines TRBV20-1 with TRBJ2-5; D ambiguous. CDR1 and CDR2 from the germline V gene are DFQATT and SNEGSKA (reference sequence). The CDR3 is 13 residues long. V gave up 1 base and J gave up 1 base, with 7 bases separating them. The DNA of the CDR3 is TGCAGTGCTAGAGCCGGTTTCCAAGAGACCCAGTACTTC. It is translated as CSARAGFQETQYF.